A single sample gave rise to the 7 T cell receptor beta chains below, sequenced in a study of blood T cell repertoires in COVID-19. Here immunoSEQ multiplex PCR was the method, and the copy in TCRdb shows in-frame clones only, minus some. The data contain tens of thousands of clones, roughly 84% of them singletons. Sequencing was done on a sample of peripheral blood. The origin of the receptors is a human donor in a cohort sampled during active COVID-19.

The chain joins TRBV6-5 to TRBJ2-3; 7 bases match TRBD1. CDR3 size: 15 residues. J lost 0 bases, V lost 9 bases, and 9 bases had no gene match. Germline V lookup: CDR1 MNHEY, CDR2 SVGAGI. The CDR3 bases are TGTGCCAGTATACGGGACAGAACTAGCACAGATACGCAGTATTTT. Translating gives CASIRDRTSTDTQYF.

The V gene is TRBV27, the J gene TRBJ2-1, with D perhaps matching TRBD2 (6 bases). The V end lost 0 bases, the J end lost 0 bases, and 12 bases lay between the germline ends. Germline lookup yields CDR1 MNHEY and CDR2 SMNVEV (reference sequence). This CDR3 has 17 amino acids. This CDR3 reads CASSLSSAGLSYNEQFF. In nucleotides, the CDR3 is TGTGCCAGCAGTTTATCGTCAGCGGGCCTCTCCTACAATGAGCAGTTCTTC.

The CDR3 coding sequence is TGTGCCAGCAGGTTTAGTTCCAATCAGCCCCAGCATTTT. It codes for CASRFSSNQPQHF. V usage is TRBV2 and J usage is TRBJ1-5; no definite D call. Trimming stripped 6 bases from V and 3 bases from J, with 9 bases between. This CDR3 has 13 amino acids. The germline V gene has CDR1 SNHLY and CDR2 FYNNEI.

This clone was observed once. The V gene is TRBV19, the J gene TRBJ1-2, with 8 bases that match TRBD1. CDR3 size: 14 residues. Trimming at V came to 4 bases and at J to 5 bases, leaving 6 bases not matched to a gene. CDR1 LNHDA and CDR2 SQIVND come from the germline V gene (reference sequence). CDR3 nucleotides: TGTGCCAGTAGTAAGGGACAGGTTGGATATGGCTACACCTTC. Translating it yields CASSKGQVGYGYTF.

The CDR3 protein is CASSASGTEAFF. The CDR3 DNA reads as TGTGCCAGCAGCGCATCCGGCACTGAAGCTTTCTTT. J is TRBJ1-1 and V is TRBV7-8; no firm D call. The CDR3 consists of 12 residues. Deletions cut 5 bases from V and 4 bases from J, with 8 bases between. The germline gives CDR1 SGHVS, CDR2 FQNEAQ.

The CDR3 region is CASSPSGLAGGREQFF. Written as DNA, the CDR3 is TGTGCCAGCAGCCCCTCGGGACTAGCGGGGGGCCGGGAGCAGTTCTTC. The chain recombines TRBV7-2 with TRBJ2-1, with 15 nucleotides matching TRBD2. V was clipped by 5 bases and J by 10 bases; unmatched bases: 9. The CDR3 loop spans 16 amino acids. In germline, CDR1 is SGHTA, CDR2 FQGNSA. Variable domain in full (rest from reference TRBV7-2 and TRBJ2-1): GAGVSQSPSNKVTEKGKDVELRCDPISGHTALYWYRQSLGQGLEFLIYFQGNSAPDKSGLPSDRFSAERTGGSVSTLTIQRTQQEDSAVYLCASSPSGLAGGREQFFGPGTRLTVL.

This clone occurred a few times. The rearrangement joins TRBV18 to TRBJ1-2, with 8 bases lining up with TRBD1. Germline-derived CDR1 and CDR2 are KGHSH and LQKENI. This CDR3 contains 13 residues. The V segment lost 6 bases and the J segment 6 bases; nucleotides outside the gene matches: 6. The CDR3 bases are TGTGCCAGCTCCCCGGACAGGGAAAATGGCTACACCTTC. It specifies CASSPDRENGYTF.